This T cell receptor beta chain is drawn from a study of Graves' ophthalmopathy and Graves' hyperthyroidism. Broader study findings: Using a 13-signature model, the authors split ophthalmopathy from stable hyperthyroidism, with about 90% sensitivity and roughly 80% specificity. Blood also contained most of the expanded thyroid clonotypes above 0.001 frequency.

RNA transcripts yielded amplified TCR beta CDR3 regions. Second-round multiplex PCR came after first-round RT-PCR with HTBI primers. TCRdb re-derived calls from the multiplex PCR reads in MiXCR, one entry per CDR3 protein. The data contain hundreds of thousands of distinct CDR3 sequences, about a fifth of them singletons. This clonotype was observed at least ten times. The antigen remains unidentified. Hyperthyroidism showing no ophthalmopathy within 18 months of follow-up was stable. Certain patients, namely those with other autoimmune diseases, uncontrolled infections, pregnancy or lactation, were excluded. Germline CDR1 and CDR2: KGHDR and SFDVKD. Trimming cost V 5 bases and J 12 bases, with 10 bases left between them. The CDR3 extends over 12 amino acids.

The chain is built from TRBV24-1 and TRBJ1-6; D is unresolved. What was sequenced was peripheral blood. This sequence originates from a woman between 18 and 29 years old with stable Graves' hyperthyroidism. Some clones in this sample may be carry-over from other donors' samples. The CDR3 spells CATSGPVGPLHF. The CDR3 region has the DNA TGTGCCACCAGTGGTCCGGTAGGACCCCTCCACTTT.